The 15 T cell receptor beta chains reported below all come from one sample, sequenced in a study of cytomegalovirus exposure and HLA in healthy donors. Primers: 60 Vbeta forward and 13 Jbeta reverse. Using immunoSEQ multiplex PCR, the repertoire was profiled, and TCRdb retains in-frame clones only, with some absent. The sample lists some 100,000 clones, 75% occurring once. The sequenced sample was PBMCs. The receptors derive from a woman aged 18-35 years in good health and CMV-seropositive.

The rearrangement joins TRBV28 to TRBJ2-2, with a possible D match to TRBD1 (6 bases). CDR3 length: 13 residues. The germline V gene encodes CDR1 MDHEN and CDR2 SYDVKM. V was shortened by 8 bases and J by 5 bases, with 12 bases between the two germline ends. This CDR3 is CASHTGFTGELFF. The DNA for the CDR3 is TGTGCCAGCCACACAGGGTTTACCGGGGAGCTGTTTTTT.

This clone was picked up a small number of times. The chain couples TRBV19 to TRBJ2-1; TRBD2 agrees at 13 bases. V dropped 2 bases and J dropped 6; count of bases not matched to a gene: 4. Germline V CDR1 and CDR2: LNHDA, SQIVND (reference sequence). The CDR3 totals 16 residues. The CDR3 region has the DNA TGTGCCAGTAGTATACAGGGACTAGCGGGAAGCAATGAGCAGTTCTTC. Translating it yields CASSIQGLAGSNEQFF.

The gene calls are TRBV5-1 and TRBJ2-3, with a tentative D call TRBD2 (5 bases). The CDR3 spans 15 residues. V dropped 1 base and J dropped 0 bases, with 9 bases sitting between them. Germline loops: CDR1 SGHRS, CDR2 YFSETQ. The CDR3 loop reads CASSLTTGSTDTQYF. The CDR3 nucleotides read TGCGCCAGCAGCTTGACGACGGGAAGCACAGATACGCAGTATTTT. Using reference TRBV5-1 and TRBJ2-3 for the parts outside the CDR3, the full variable domain is KAGVTQTPRYLIKTRGQQVTLSCSPISGHRSVSWYQQTPGQGLQFLFEYFSETQRNKGNFPGRFSGRQFSNSRSEMNVSTLELGDSALYLCASSLTTGSTDTQYFGPGTRLTVL.

The V call is TRBV28, the J call TRBJ1-5, with D possibly TRBD1 on 5 matching bases. The CDR3 runs 14 residues. V lost 6 bases and J lost 6, with 15 bases in between. Germline lookup yields CDR1 MDHEN and CDR2 SYDVKM. In DNA, the CDR3 is TGTGCCAGCAGAAGTCCCCCGGGGGGTCAGCCCCAGCATTTT. Translating it yields CASRSPPGGQPQHF.

The chain carries TRBV27 and TRBJ2-7; D is possibly TRBD2 (6 bases). Germline V CDR1 and CDR2: MNHEY, SMNVEV (reference sequence). The V gene lost 4 bases and the J gene lost 4 bases, with 17 bases spanning the gap. The CDR3 runs to 15 residues. CDR3 region: CASSSASGVRYEQYF. Here the CDR3 DNA reads TGTGCCAGCAGTTCCGCCTCGGGAGTGCGTTACGAGCAGTACTTC.

The chain employs TRBV7-5 and TRBJ1-2. TRBV7-5 is annotated as a pseudogene. This CDR3 has 14 residues. For the CDR3, the DNA is TGTGTCAGAAGCTTAGTGGAGGGGCCCGATGGCTACACCTTC. Protein: CVRSLVEGPDGYTF.

The J gene is TRBJ2-7, the V gene TRBV5-6; 9 positions match TRBD1. This CDR3 is built from 15 residues. The V gene's germline CDR1 is SGHDT and CDR2 YYEEEE. V dropped 0 bases and J dropped 2; count of bases not matched to a gene: 3. This CDR3 is CASSLGGQGPYEQYF. The DNA for the CDR3 is TGTGCCAGCAGCTTGGGCGGACAGGGGCCCTACGAGCAGTACTTC.

This clone has more than one count but fewer than ten. The chain is built from TRBV4-1 and TRBJ2-2; tentative D call: TRBD1 (6 bases). Germline CDR1 MGHRA, CDR2 YSYEKL. There are 17 residues in the CDR3. Trimming cost V 3 bases and J 5 bases, with 19 bases left between them. For the CDR3, the DNA is TGCGCCAGCAGCCACCTCTACAGGGAGAGGGGTACCGGGGAGCTGTTTTTT. It specifies CASSHLYRERGTGELFF.

This clone has only a few counts. The CDR3 loop is CASSSPQGGGETQYF. The CDR3 DNA reads as TGTGCCAGCAGTTCGCCCCAGGGGGGCGGAGAGACCCAGTACTTC. The chain links TRBV27 to TRBJ2-5; possibly TRBD1 for D (7 bases). Germline V CDR1 and CDR2: MNHEY, SMNVEV (reference sequence). Deletions cut 4 bases from V and 4 bases from J, with 16 bases between. The CDR3 runs 15 residues.

The chain combines TRBV4-1 with TRBJ2-7, with TRBD1 matching over 9 bases. The CDR3 has 16 residues. Trimming removed 2 bases from V and 2 bases from J; junction bases left unmatched: 7. The germline V gene encodes CDR1 MGHRA and CDR2 YSYEKL. CDR3 sequence reads: CASSQSGQGFPYEQYF. In DNA form, the CDR3 reads TGCGCCAGCAGCCAATCGGGACAGGGCTTTCCCTACGAGCAGTACTTC.

The V gene is TRBV5-1, the J gene TRBJ2-1; D is possibly TRBD2 (6 bases). Germline V gene data show CDR1 as SGHRS and CDR2 as YFSETQ. The V end lost 2 bases, the J end lost 4 bases, and 13 bases lay between the germline ends. This CDR3 region has 15 residues. The CDR3 loop is CASSFGSGHYNEQFF. In nucleotides, the CDR3 is TGCGCCAGCAGCTTCGGGAGCGGGCATTACAATGAGCAGTTCTTC.

This clone has a handful of counts. This sequence joins TRBV7-8 and TRBJ2-2; TRBD2 matches 7 bases. With 0 bases clipped from V and 6 bases from J, the junction kept 4 bases outside the gene matches. Looked up from germline, CDR1 is SGHVS and CDR2 is FQNEAQ. The CDR3 extends over 15 amino acids. The CDR3 region is CASSLAAGVPGELFF. The CDR3 DNA is TGTGCCAGCAGCTTAGCGGCGGGAGTTCCCGGGGAGCTGTTTTTT.

The chain carries TRBV9 and TRBJ2-1; 7 nucleotides line up with TRBD2. Germline trimming cut 1 base from V and 2 bases from J; bases unmatched to any gene: 3. Germline V gene lookup returns CDR1 SGDLS and CDR2 YYNGEE. The CDR3 is 15 amino acids. Here the CDR3 reads CASSVRREPYNEQFF. DNA of the CDR3: TGTGCCAGCAGCGTACGGCGGGAGCCCTACAATGAGCAGTTCTTC.

This clone was counted only a few times. V and J are TRBV15 and TRBJ2-7; 12 nucleotides agree with TRBD2. CDR1 LNHNV and CDR2 YYDKDF come from the germline V gene (reference sequence). The length of the CDR3 is 16 residues. The J segment lost 5 bases and the V segment lost 0 bases, leaving 5 bases of the junction unmatched. CDR3 sequence reads: CATSRDSTSGSDEQYF. The CDR3 region has the DNA TGTGCCACCAGCAGAGATTCGACTAGCGGGAGTGACGAGCAGTACTTC.

The chain uses TRBV29-1 and TRBJ2-7; 10 nucleotides agree with TRBD1. The CDR3 is made up of 15 amino acids. V trimming: 6 bases; J trimming: 0 bases; junction bases outside the gene matches: 8. The germline CDR1 and CDR2 sequences are SQVTM and ANQGSEA. CDR3 in DNA: TGCAGCGTCGGAGGGACAGGGGACAACTCCTACGAGCAGTACTTC. Its protein product is CSVGGTGDNSYEQYF.